This is a list of T cell receptor beta chains from one sample in a study of shared clonotypes between healthy human individuals. Measured with immunoSEQ multiplex PCR; TCRdb has only the in-frame clones, and not every one. The table has about 1,500,000 clones, 95% to 97% seen once. Sequencing input: naive CD4+ T cells sorted from blood. These receptors all come from a man aged 25-45 years in good health. The CDR3 runs from the conserved cysteine through the conserved F or W. Fields, in order: J gene, clone size, D gene, V gene, CDR3 DNA, CDR3 protein. The D gene is left open where the match is weak. The size field is filled for only some rows; it gives once, few, many or a size class.

J: TRBJ2-1
size: NA
D: NA
V: TRBV7-2
DNA: TGTGCCAGCAGCTTAGAATCCGACTTGGGTGAGCAGTTCTTC
CDR3: CASSLESDLGEQFF

J: TRBJ2-7
size: once
D: NA
V: TRBV5-1
DNA: TGCGCCAGCAGCTTGGGCGGAGCGCCCTACGAGCAGTACTTC
CDR3: CASSLGGAPYEQYF

J: TRBJ2-3
size: once
D: NA
V: TRBV5-1
DNA: TGCGCCAGCAGTCTATGGACCAGCACAGATACGCAGTATTTT
CDR3: CASSLWTSTDTQYF

J: TRBJ2-7
size: NA
D: TRBD2
V: TRBV29-1
DNA: TGCAGCGTTGACTCCGGGAGGGCACATAACGAGCAGTACTTC
CDR3: CSVDSGRAHNEQYF

J: TRBJ2-1
size: once
D: TRBD2
V: TRBV10-3
DNA: TGTGCCGCCCAGACTAGCGAGTCCTACAATGAGCAGTTCTTC
CDR3: CAAQTSESYNEQFF

J: TRBJ1-2
size: NA
D: TRBD1
V: TRBV2
DNA: TGTGCCAGCAGTGAACAGGGGGGAGGCTATGGCTACACCTTC
CDR3: CASSEQGGGYGYTF

J: TRBJ2-1
size: NA
D: TRBD1
V: TRBV28
DNA: TGTGCCAGCAGTTTTGCGGACAGGGCCAACAATGAGCAGTTCTTC
CDR3: CASSFADRANNEQFF

J: TRBJ1-1
size: NA
D: TRBD1
V: TRBV30
DNA: TGTGCCTGGGCTGGGACAGGCCCTATTAGAGAAGCTTTCTTT
CDR3: CAWAGTGPIREAFF

J: TRBJ2-3
size: NA
D: TRBD2
V: TRBV29-1
DNA: TGCAGCGTTGAAAGCTGGACACTAGCGGGAGCCGGGGATACGCAGTATTTT
CDR3: CSVESWTLAGAGDTQYF

J: TRBJ2-7
size: NA
D: NA
V: TRBV6-1
DNA: TGTGCCAGCATCGGCAACACCTACGAGCAGTACTTC
CDR3: CASIGNTYEQYF

J: TRBJ2-2
size: NA
D: NA
V: TRBV6-5
DNA: TGTGCCAGCAGTTATTGGACAGACACCGGGGAGCTGTTTTTT
CDR3: CASSYWTDTGELFF

J: TRBJ2-3
size: NA
D: TRBD2
V: TRBV7-9
DNA: TGTGCCAGCAGCCCCGGGACTACTTTACCCAGCACAGATACGCAGTATTTT
CDR3: CASSPGTTLPSTDTQYF

J: TRBJ2-7
size: NA
D: NA
V: TRBV30
DNA: TGTGCCTGGAGTAAAACCTACGAGCAGTACTTC
CDR3: CAWSKTYEQYF

J: TRBJ2-7
size: once
D: NA
V: TRBV5-1
DNA: TGCGCCAGCAGCTTCGGCGGGACAGCCACAACCTACGAGCAGTACTTC
CDR3: CASSFGGTATTYEQYF

J: TRBJ2-1
size: NA
D: TRBD2
V: TRBV18
DNA: TGTGCCAGCTCACCCCTTAGCGGGAGCGGGTACAATGAGCAGTTCTTC
CDR3: CASSPLSGSGYNEQFF

J: TRBJ1-4
size: NA
D: NA
V: TRBV5-1
DNA: TGCGCCAGCAGCTTGGTTGGGGGGTTGGGAGAAAAACTGTTTTTT
CDR3: CASSLVGGLGEKLFF

J: TRBJ2-7
size: NA
D: TRBD1
V: TRBV27
DNA: TGTGCCAGCAGTTTATTCGGGACAGGGGGCCGATACTACGAGCAGTACTTC
CDR3: CASSLFGTGGRYYEQYF

J: TRBJ2-3
size: NA
D: TRBD1
V: TRBV10-1
DNA: TGCGCCAGCAGTGATGGGTTTATCGGACAGGGTAAAGATACGCAGTATTTT
CDR3: CASSDGFIGQGKDTQYF

J: TRBJ1-2
size: NA
D: TRBD1
V: TRBV19
DNA: TGTGCCAGTAGTAGGGGACAGGGAAACTATGGCTACACCTTC
CDR3: CASSRGQGNYGYTF

J: TRBJ2-3
size: once
D: NA
V: TRBV6-5
DNA: TGTGCCAGCAGTTACTCGAAAGAATCAGATACGCAGTATTTT
CDR3: CASSYSKESDTQYF

J: TRBJ2-7
size: NA
D: NA
V: TRBV5-1
DNA: TGCGCCAGCAGCCCCGGCCGGGGATCGGGTTTATACGAGCAGTACTTC
CDR3: CASSPGRGSGLYEQYF

J: TRBJ2-7
size: NA
D: NA
V: TRBV5-8
DNA: TGTGCCAGCAGCTTGGATAGAAGGTACGAGCAGTACTTC
CDR3: CASSLDRRYEQYF

J: TRBJ1-2
size: NA
D: NA
V: TRBV6-1
DNA: TGTGCCAGCAGTGGAAACGGGGGTTATGGCTACACCTTC
CDR3: CASSGNGGYGYTF

J: TRBJ1-5
size: NA
D: NA
V: TRBV10-3
DNA: TGTGCCATCAGCGGGAGTAGCAATCAGCCCCAGCATTTT
CDR3: CAISGSSNQPQHF

J: TRBJ2-5
size: NA
D: NA
V: TRBV7-9
DNA: TGTGCCAGCAGCTCGACTTCTAGGGCAGTGGGGACCCAGTACTTC
CDR3: CASSSTSRAVGTQYF

J: TRBJ2-1
size: NA
D: TRBD2
V: TRBV5-4
DNA: TGTGCCAGCAGCTCGCGGACTAGCGGGGACAATGAGCAGTTCTTC
CDR3: CASSSRTSGDNEQFF

J: TRBJ1-5
size: NA
D: TRBD1
V: TRBV28
DNA: TGTGCCAGCGGTGTACCAAGACCGGGACAGGGGGCGAGGGATCAGCCCCAGCATTTT
CDR3: CASGVPRPGQGARDQPQHF

J: TRBJ1-1
size: NA
D: NA
V: TRBV5-1
DNA: TGCGCCAGCAGCCCCGGACACCCGAACACTGAAGCTTTCTTT
CDR3: CASSPGHPNTEAFF